The 15 T cell receptor beta chains reported below all come from one sample, sequenced in a study of vaccination and CD4 T cells after COVID-19. The time point is: late sampling 161 to 241 days after vaccination in a few convalescent patients. TCRdb used MiXCR to reprocess the PCR reads, holding one entry per CDR3 protein. The sample carries 25,000 or so distinct CDR3 sequences, roughly 45% recorded once. The specimen comprised CD4+ T cells from blood, sampled about 7 months after SARS-CoV-2 vaccination. These receptors were collected from a human donor who had recovered from COVID-19.

The chain carries TRBV2 and TRBJ2-1, with D unclear. V dropped 5 bases and J dropped 7 bases, with 9 bases sitting between them. The germline V gene has CDR1 SNHLY and CDR2 FYNNEI. The CDR3 sequence is 12 residues long. The CDR3 loop is CASSLDANEQFF. DNA of the CDR3: TGTGCCAGCAGTCTAGACGCTAATGAGCAGTTCTTC.

The chain joins TRBV19 to TRBJ1-2; D is undetermined. V shed 8 bases and J shed 3 bases, with 25 bases lying between them. The V gene's germline CDR1 is LNHDA and CDR2 SQIVND (reference sequence). The CDR3 extends over 17 amino acids. The CDR3 DNA follows: TGTGCCAGTGCAAAGGTCCGTGCCCGATTAACCTACTATGGCTACACCTTC. This codes for CASAKVRARLTYYGYTF.

The CDR3 coding sequence is TGTGCCAGCAGGGAGGGACAGGTGAGCTCCTACGAGCAGTACTTC. Protein: CASREGQVSSYEQYF. This chain connects TRBV2 to TRBJ2-7; 8 bases are shared with TRBD1. The trim removed 6 bases at V and 0 bases at J, leaving 7 bases unmatched. The germline CDR1 and CDR2 sequences are SNHLY and FYNNEI. CDR3 length: 15 amino acids.

V and J are TRBV4-1 and TRBJ1-2; TRBD1 agrees at 8 bases. J gave up 4 bases and V 0 bases, and 10 bases lay outside the gene matches. Germline assignment: CDR1 MGHRA and CDR2 YSYEKL. CDR3 length: 17 amino acids. This CDR3 is CASSQDSPQGAAYGYTF. Here the CDR3 DNA reads TGCGCCAGCAGCCAAGATTCCCCGCAGGGGGCGGCCTATGGCTACACCTTC.

The chain recombines TRBV24-1 with TRBJ2-3, with 8 bases that match TRBD1. V was clipped by 7 bases and J by 0 bases; unmatched bases: 5. The CDR3 loop spans 15 amino acids. CDR1 KGHDR and CDR2 SFDVKD come from the germline V gene. The CDR3 nucleotides read TGTGCCACCAGAAAAGGACAGGGCAGCACAGATACGCAGTATTTT. Its translation: CATRKGQGSTDTQYF.

This chain joins TRBV27 and TRBJ1-1; D call uncertain. Germline CDR1 reads MNHEY; CDR2 reads SMNVEV (reference sequence). V was cut by 0 bases and J by 7 bases, with 12 bases left in between. This CDR3 has 14 residues. The CDR3 protein is CASSLSPEGSEAFF. The CDR3 DNA reads as TGTGCCAGCAGTTTATCGCCGGAAGGAAGTGAAGCTTTCTTT.

V and J are TRBV20-1 and TRBJ2-3; 11 bases are a match to TRBD2. The CDR3 consists of 17 residues. Germline CDR1 DFQATT, CDR2 SNEGSKA (reference sequence). The V gene end was trimmed by 2 bases and the J gene end by 1 base; junction bases not matched to a gene: 8. CDR3 in DNA: TGCAGTGCTAGATTAGGACTAGCGGGTTTACGCACAGATACGCAGTATTTT. This encodes CSARLGLAGLRTDTQYF.

The chain uses TRBV7-6 and TRBJ2-3; D gene unclear. The ends were cut back, 2 bases at V and 4 bases at J, with 4 bases in the middle. The CDR3 extends over 12 amino acids. Germline CDR1 and CDR2: SGHVS and FNYEAQ. The CDR3 DNA follows: TGTGCCAGCAGCTTACCCGCAGATACGCAGTATTTT. Its translation: CASSLPADTQYF.

This clonotype turned up a few times. Germline and junction disagree at one end, which may indicate a read error. This chain uses TRBV6-1 with TRBJ2-1, with 7 bases that match TRBD2. This CDR3 contains 16 residues. CDR1 and CDR2 from the germline V gene are MNHNS and SASEGT. CDR3 residues: CASRQGRGSSYNGQFF. The CDR3 region has the DNA TGTGCCAGCAGACAAGGGCGGGGGAGCTCCTACAATGGGCAGTTCTTC.

V gene TRBV6-1 combines with J gene TRBJ2-5, with D perhaps matching TRBD1 (6 bases). Germline V gives CDR1 MNHNS, CDR2 SASEGT. The CDR3 is 14 amino acids. Trimming took 2 bases from V and 1 from J, leaving 8 bases between them. DNA of the CDR3: TGTGCCAGCAGTGAATCAGGGGCCCAAGAGACCCAGTACTTC. This gives the protein CASSESGAQETQYF.

The CDR3 protein is CASSPGQDFSYNEQFF. CDR3 coding DNA: TGTGCCAGCAGCCCCGGACAGGATTTCTCCTACAATGAGCAGTTCTTC. The chain has TRBV7-2 and TRBJ2-1, with TRBD1 matching over 7 bases. Germline V gene data show CDR1 as SGHTA and CDR2 as FQGNSA. The CDR3 has 16 amino acids. V lost 5 bases and J lost 0; bases outside the gene matches: 7.

This rearrangement joins TRBV2 to TRBJ2-1; D remains unclear. CDR3 length: 14 amino acids. V shed 4 bases and J shed 5 bases, with 12 bases lying between them. The germline V gene has CDR1 SNHLY and CDR2 FYNNEI. This CDR3 is CASSAQRTNNEQFF. Written as DNA, the CDR3 is TGTGCCAGCAGTGCTCAGCGTACCAACAATGAGCAGTTCTTC.

This rearrangement joins TRBV7-2 to TRBJ2-2; D might be TRBD1 or TRBD2, each matching 5 bases. CDR1 SGHTA and CDR2 FQGNSA come from the germline V gene. Trimming cost V 5 bases and J 3 bases, with 10 bases left between them. CDR3 length: 14 amino acids. The CDR3, as DNA: TGTGCCAGCAGCCGGGACCAACACACCGGGGAGCTGTTTTTT. Protein sequence: CASSRDQHTGELFF.

The chain uses TRBV25-1 and TRBJ2-7, with 7 positions matching TRBD2. The CDR3 loop spans 14 amino acids. The germline CDR1 and CDR2 sequences are MGHDK and SYGVNS. J gave up 4 bases and V 3 bases, and 6 bases lay outside the gene matches. Here the CDR3 DNA reads TGTGCCAGCAGTGAGGCTAGCGGATTATACGAGCAGTACTTC. Translation gives CASSEASGLYEQYF.

V gene TRBV2 combines with J gene TRBJ2-2; D is ambiguous. Trimming took 3 bases from V and 0 from J, leaving 5 bases between them. The CDR3 has 14 residues. CDR1 is SNHLY, CDR2 FYNNEI, per germline. CDR3 protein: CASSDRPNTGELFF. CDR3 DNA sequence: TGTGCCAGCAGTGACCGCCCGAACACCGGGGAGCTGTTTTTT.